The 12 T cell receptor beta chains below come from one sample, sequenced in a study of blood T cell repertoires in COVID-19. Method: immunoSEQ multiplex PCR; TCRdb's copy keeps in-frame clones and lacks some. This sample has 100,000 to 150,000 clones, with around 85% found just once. Sample: peripheral blood. The receptors were sampled from a man aged 25 to 45 with COVID-19, enrolled during active disease.

A few counts support this clone. This chain uses TRBV9 with TRBJ1-1, with TRBD1 matching 10 bases. The CDR3 has 15 amino acids. Germline CDR1 and CDR2: SGDLS and YYNGEE. With 0 bases clipped from V and 6 bases from J, the junction kept 5 bases outside the gene matches. CDR3 region: CASSVGLGQGAEAFF. DNA of the CDR3: TGTGCCAGCAGCGTAGGCCTCGGACAGGGGGCTGAAGCTTTCTTT.

This clone was observed a single time. The chain's CDR3 is CASSPLQGIAYEQYF. The CDR3 DNA sequence: TGTGCCAGCAGCCCCCTCCAGGGGATCGCGTACGAGCAGTACTTC. The gene calls are TRBV9 and TRBJ2-7; perhaps TRBD1 as D (6 bases). Germline V gives CDR1 SGDLS, CDR2 YYNGEE. The CDR3 length is 15 residues. Trimming pared 4 bases from V and 4 bases from J, leaving 18 bases between.

V is TRBV27 and J is TRBJ1-2, with 7 bases matching TRBD1. The CDR3 length is 15 residues. Germline lookup yields CDR1 MNHEY and CDR2 SMNVEV (reference sequence). With 4 bases clipped from V and 4 bases from J, the junction kept 9 bases outside the gene matches. CDR3 coding DNA: TGTGCCAGCAGTTACGCCAGGGACAGCTCCTATGGCTACACCTTC. Translating gives CASSYARDSSYGYTF.

This chain links TRBV5-4 with TRBJ1-3; D may be TRBD1 (6 bases). This CDR3 spans 14 amino acids. V dropped 3 bases and J dropped 1 base, with 8 bases sitting between them. Germline CDR1 and CDR2: SGHNT and YYREEE (reference sequence). CDR3 nucleotide sequence: TGTGCCAGCAGCTCCACAGGGTCTGGAAACACCATATATTTT. Translating it yields CASSSTGSGNTIYF. Full variable domain (outside the CDR3, taken from reference TRBV5-4 and TRBJ1-3): ETGVTQSPTHLIKTRGQQVTLRCSSQSGHNTVSWYQQALGQGPQFIFQYYREEENGRGNFPPRFSGLQFPNYSSELNVNALELDDSALYLCASSSTGSGNTIYFGEGSWLTVV.

The CDR3 region is CAWSWREELFF. DNA of the CDR3: TGTGCCTGGAGTTGGCGGGAGGAGCTGTTTTTT. V is TRBV30 and J is TRBJ2-2, with D perhaps matching TRBD2 (6 bases). CDR3 length equals 11 residues. Trimming shortened V by 2 bases and J by 10 bases, and 8 bases separated the two germline ends. Looked up from germline, CDR1 is GTSNPN and CDR2 is SVGIG (reference sequence). Full variable domain (missing parts from reference TRBV30 and TRBJ2-2): SQTIHQWPATLVQPVGSPLSLECTVEGTSNPNLYWYRQAAGRGLQLLFYSVGIGQISSEVPQNLSASRPQDRQFILSSKKLLLSDSGFYLCAWSWREELFFGEGSRLTVL.

This clone has just one count. This chain joins TRBV27 and TRBJ1-1; D possibly corresponds to TRBD1 (5 bases). The CDR3 sequence is 13 residues long. Germline lookup yields CDR1 MNHEY and CDR2 SMNVEV (reference sequence). V was pared by 6 bases and J by 10 bases, with 18 bases between. The CDR3 here is CASRRQRLEVAFF. The CDR3, as DNA: TGTGCCAGCAGGAGACAGAGACTTGAAGTAGCTTTCTTT.

V and J are TRBV7-8 and TRBJ1-2; TRBD1 matches at 9 bases. The CDR3 extends over 15 amino acids. The J segment lost 3 bases and the V segment lost 4 bases, leaving 6 bases of the junction unmatched. Per germline, CDR1 SGHVS and CDR2 FQNEAQ. DNA of the CDR3: TGTGCCAGCAGCTCCGGGACAGGGATGGACTATGGCTACACCTTC. This translates into CASSSGTGMDYGYTF.

The chain combines TRBV5-4 with TRBJ2-2, with 8 bases fitting TRBD1. The CDR3 covers 17 residues. With V trimmed by 4 bases and J by 5 bases, 13 bases remained unmatched. Germline CDR1 and CDR2: SGHNT and YYREEE (reference sequence). CDR3 protein: CASSRSGQGRGTGELFF. As DNA, the CDR3 is TGTGCCAGCAGCCGTAGTGGACAGGGCCGGGGGACCGGGGAGCTGTTTTTT.

This clone has more than one count but fewer than ten. This chain links TRBV4-1 with TRBJ1-1, with D unclear. Per the germline V gene, CDR1 is MGHRA and CDR2 is YSYEKL. Trimming pared 6 bases from V and 1 base from J, leaving 18 bases between. This CDR3 has 16 residues. CDR3 bases: TGCGCCAGCAGACACGTGGCCCTCAGCGGGAACACTGAAGCTTTCTTT. Translated, it gives CASRHVALSGNTEAFF.

J is TRBJ1-3 and V is TRBV2; D call uncertain. The CDR3 totals 14 residues. The germline V gene encodes CDR1 SNHLY and CDR2 FYNNEI. V was clipped by 0 bases and J by 7 bases, with 10 bases between them. The CDR3 protein is CASSEAGGPNTIYF. The CDR3 nucleotides are TGTGCCAGCAGTGAAGCCGGAGGTCCCAACACCATATATTTT.

The rearrangement uses TRBV7-2 and TRBJ2-3; TRBD1 might be the D (5 bases). Germline loops: CDR1 SGHTA, CDR2 FQGNSA. The CDR3 totals 13 residues. The ends were cut back, 3 bases at V and 3 bases at J, with 7 bases in the middle. CDR3 sequence (DNA): TGTGCCAGCAGCTTGGGGCGGACAGATACGCAGTATTTT. Its translation: CASSLGRTDTQYF.

This chain uses TRBV28 with TRBJ1-2, with a weak D call TRBD1 (5 bases). CDR1 MDHEN and CDR2 SYDVKM come from the germline V gene. The germline V and J ends were trimmed by 2 bases and 7 bases, with 20 bases remaining between them. This CDR3 is built from 16 residues. In nucleotides, the CDR3 is TGTGCCAGCAGTTTAAGCGTAGGCGGGGGAGGAGGTGGCTACACCTTC. Translating gives CASSLSVGGGGGGYTF.